A single sample is the source of the 8 T cell receptor beta chains below, sequenced in a study of T cells in Graves' hyperthyroidism and ophthalmopathy. The CDR3 regions of TCR beta were amplified from RNA transcripts. The HTBI set primed first-round TCR CDR3 RT-PCR. TCRdb re-called the multiplex PCR reads with MiXCR, one entry per CDR3 protein. The sample shows approximately 480,000 distinct CDR3 sequences, roughly 20% of them seen only once. Sequencing input: blood. These receptors were taken from a man younger than 35 with Graves' hyperthyroidism.

A few counts support this clonotype. The gene calls are TRBV11-2 and TRBJ1-3; D is ambiguous. The germline gives CDR1 SGHAT, CDR2 FQNNGV. The CDR3 is made up of 14 amino acids. Trimming pared 0 bases from V and 3 bases from J, leaving 6 bases between. The CDR3 nucleotides are TGTGCCAGCAGCTTAGAAGTGTTTGGAAACACCATATATTTT. It yields the protein CASSLEVFGNTIYF. Looking up the rest from reference TRBV11-2 and TRBJ1-3 gives the full variable domain: EAGVAQSPRYKIIEKRQSVAFWCNPISGHATLYWYQQILGQGPKLLIQFQNNGVVDDSQLPKDRFSAERLKGVDSTLKIQPAKLEDSAVYLCASSLEVFGNTIYFGEGSWLTVV.

This sequence joins TRBV6-1 and TRBJ1-5, with TRBD1 matching over 7 bases. This CDR3 has 15 residues. From germline, CDR1 is MNHNS and CDR2 SASEGT. V shed 4 bases, J shed 5 bases, and the junction held 8 bases outside the gene matches. The chain's CDR3 is CASSAAQGNHQPQHF. DNA of the CDR3: TGTGCCAGCAGTGCGGCACAGGGGAACCATCAGCCCCAGCATTTT.

This clonotype was recorded many times. The rearrangement links TRBV6-2 or TRBV6-3 to TRBJ2-7; D gene uncertain. CDR1 is MNHEY and CDR2 is SVGEGT in the germline V gene. The CDR3 is 16 residues long. V dropped 6 bases and J dropped 2 bases, with 20 bases sitting between them. CDR3 in DNA: TGTGCCAGCAGCCCGCACCCGAGACTGGGAACCTACGAGCAGTACTTC. This codes for CASSPHPRLGTYEQYF.

This clonotype was seen at least ten times. V usage is TRBV6-5 and J usage is TRBJ2-7, with 9 bases that match TRBD2. The CDR3 contains 12 residues. CDR1 is MNHEY and CDR2 is SVGAGI in the germline V gene. J was trimmed by 4 bases and V by 8 bases; bases with no gene match: 3. Here the CDR3 reads CASGRGGYEQYF. The DNA of the CDR3 is TGTGCCAGCGGGCGGGGGGGTTACGAGCAGTACTTC.

This clonotype was counted at least ten times. The chain links TRBV29-1 to TRBJ2-5; D gene uncertain. The CDR3 contains 11 residues. Trimming took off 6 bases at V and 2 bases at J, with 7 bases between the two ends. The germline V gene encodes CDR1 SQVTM and CDR2 ANQGSEA. CDR3: CSVSPQETQYF. The DNA for the CDR3 is TGCAGCGTAAGCCCACAAGAGACCCAGTACTTC.

The genes are TRBV10-3 and TRBJ2-7, with 7 bases identical to TRBD2. With V trimmed by 0 bases and J by 7 bases, 3 bases remained unmatched. Germline V CDR1 and CDR2: ENHRY, SYGVKD. This CDR3 has 13 amino acids. CDR3 in DNA: TGTGCCATCAGTGAGTCCATTAGCGGGGAGCAGTACTTC. Amino acids: CAISESISGEQYF.

This clonotype was recorded at least ten times. The V gene is TRBV29-1, the J gene TRBJ2-5; D unresolved. The V end lost 7 bases, the J end lost 7 bases, and 19 bases lay between the germline ends. This CDR3 spans 13 amino acids. Germline V gives CDR1 SQVTM, CDR2 ANQGSEA. The CDR3: CSAQRLTDGTQYF. The CDR3, as DNA: TGCAGCGCCCAAAGGCTGACCGACGGGACCCAGTACTTC.

This clonotype has a count of ten or more. The rearrangement uses TRBV6-1 and TRBJ2-5; D might be TRBD1 (5 bases). Germline V gives CDR1 MNHNS, CDR2 SASEGT. The V and J ends lost 9 bases and 5 bases respectively, with 16 bases between them. The CDR3 length is 13 residues. The CDR3 sequence is CASGSRGYETQYF. In DNA form, the CDR3 reads TGTGCCAGTGGATCAAGGGGATACGAGACCCAGTACTTC.